The sequence of this T cell receptor (beta chain) was determined in a study of blood T cells in healthy people across ages (dated by TCRdb to between 2014 and 2016). In terms of the full investigation: In model experiments, roughly one uniquely barcoded TCR beta cDNA molecule per two T cells was captured by template switching. The study measured age-related changes in TCR beta repertoire diversity using deep sequencing normalized with unique cDNA molecular identifiers. The donors were split into four age groups: young (average 16 years), middle-aged (nearly 40), aged (roughly 65) and long-lived (under 85). To avoid experimental bias, donors of different ages were spread randomly across the sequencing lanes. The study analyzed two additional independent replicas of 1 million unique cDNA reads from the same blood draw for two donors, one aged 18 to 29 and one aged 80 or older.

The donors were roughly 40 Caucasian individuals from Russia, aged roughly 6 to 90 years, who were systemically healthy. Around 10 milliliters of peripheral blood were drawn from each donor into EDTA-treated Vacutainer tubes. Ficoll-Paque density-gradient centrifugation was used to isolate PBMCs, with at least 6.5 million per sample. Total RNA was extracted from PBMCs with Trizol reagent, with at least 6 micrograms obtained per sample. For every donor, an aliquot of PBMCs went through flow cytometry to measure the percentages of naive CD45RAhigh/CD27high T cells. V and J are trimmed by 4 bases and 7 bases, and the gene matches miss 10 bases of the junction. From cysteine to phenylalanine, the CDR3 is 17 amino acids long. The read is trimmed to its CDR3 DNA, 51 bases read in frame from base 1. According to the germline V gene, CDR1 reads MDHEN and CDR2 reads SYDVKM. Summary of the overall study and its limitations: As age increased, observed TCR beta diversity per million T cells dropped in a roughly linear way, and a significant reduction was already evident by age about 40. A strong correlation was found between observed TCR beta diversity and the percentage of naive T cells measured by flow cytometry. Estimates of total diversity based on one million sequenced T cells were regarded as lower bounds and as underestimates. Compared with the aged group, the long-lived group had more naive CD4+ T cells, fewer expanded clones and increased TCR diversity, suggesting age selection. Conclusive comparison of naive and antigen-experienced compartments was prevented by the profiling of bulk unsorted PBMCs. The CMV infection status of donors was not known, potentially confounding age-related changes in expanded clonotypes.

Library prep was done by 5' RACE. Instrument on record: Illumina HiSeq 2500. The second PCR ran for about 6 to 12 cycles and used a J-beta primer mix along with a sample-barcoded 5' primer. A unique molecular identifier was introduced onto each TCR beta cDNA molecule by a template-switch 5' adaptor carrying 12 random nucleotides. Each sample yielded at least 2.5 million CDR3-containing paired-end reads. All of the RNA was converted into first-strand cDNA using the Mint cDNA synthesis kit, with a TRBC-specific oligonucleotide serving as the primer. Following uracil-DNA glycosylase treatment, a first 18-cycle PCR with universal primers M1SS and BC2_uni_R was performed on all cDNA. The paper's data handling went like this. For normalization, 1 million high-quality reads, each with a distinct molecular identifier, were randomly selected from each sample. Instead of being binned into consensus sequences, reads that shared molecular identifiers were thrown out. MiTCR, set to a Q25 quality threshold and the strictest error-elimination algorithm, was used for CDR3 identification, clonotype clustering and error correction. A nonparametric unseen species model using Euler transformation provided a lower-bound estimate of total TCR beta diversity. TCRdb applied fastp at Q25 and MiXCR to the public reads, then kept only in-frame beta chains. For every CDR3 protein sequence, its rows merge into one entry that carries the most common genes and DNA. TCRdb, not the original authors, processed these V and J calls. The sample profile shows 1,300,000 or so distinct CDR3 sequences; almost 60% of them were found once. The ten biggest clones cover 6.5% to 8% of the sample.

Regarding this clonotype: No cognate antigen has been identified for it. No clone much larger than this one lies a single base away; base qualities are absent.

Sequencing input: blood. The rearranged chain carries TRBV28 and TRBJ2-3, with 14 bases aligning to TRBD2. The TCR sequence derives from a man aged 18-30 years in good health. CDR3 sequence: CASSSTLTSGGGYTQYF. The DNA sequence follows: TGTGCCAGCAGTTCTACGCTGACTAGCGGGGGGGGATATACGCAGTATTTT.